This TCR beta chain stems from a study of beta chain features in type 1 diabetes. The investigators reverse transcribed all of the isolated RNA, so they sequenced expressed TCRB transcripts. Sequenced by immunoSEQ multiplex PCR; TCRdb stores in-frame clones only, minus some. The sample holds roughly 150,000 clones, 7.5% to 10% seen once. This TCR was sampled from a woman aged 18-29 years in good health. The sample comprised central memory CD4+ T cells from blood.

In DNA, the CDR3 is TGTGCCTGGAGTCTGCAGGGGCAGCCCCAGCATTTT. Translation: CAWSLQGQPQHF. V is TRBV30 and J is TRBJ1-5, with D perhaps TRBD1 (6 bases). Trimming removed 2 bases from V and 7 bases from J, with 9 bases in between. The germline V gene encodes CDR1 GTSNPN and CDR2 SVGIG (reference sequence). There are 12 residues in the CDR3.